This record covers a single T cell receptor (beta chain). What it binds is not known. The data were obtained in a study of T cell responses to AZD1222 COVID-19 vaccine. The wider study: Investigators merged groups given second doses at roughly 4 or roughly 12 weeks.

Study findings and constraints: Once two AZD1222 doses were given, Spike-specific TCR breadth and depth went up. Spike regions recognized by vaccine-associated CD4 TCRs spanned the protein, led by 160-218 and 743-854.

This CDR3 is 14 amino acids long. V was cut by 3 bases and J by 2 bases, with 10 bases left in between. The germline CDR1 and CDR2 sequences are KGHSH and LQKENI. Libraries were prepared by immunoSEQ multiplex PCR; TCRdb keeps only in-frame clonotypes and omits some of them. The sample lists approximately 90,000 clones; over 80% were seen once. The receptor was derived from an adult in good health. The source material was peripheral blood, sampled on day 0 of AZD1222 vaccination. This chain connects TRBV18 to TRBJ1-1, with D tentatively TRBD1 (5 bases). The CDR3 protein is CASSPARANTEAFF. The CDR3 region has the DNA TGTGCCAGCTCACCGGCCAGGGCTAACACTGAAGCTTTCTTT.